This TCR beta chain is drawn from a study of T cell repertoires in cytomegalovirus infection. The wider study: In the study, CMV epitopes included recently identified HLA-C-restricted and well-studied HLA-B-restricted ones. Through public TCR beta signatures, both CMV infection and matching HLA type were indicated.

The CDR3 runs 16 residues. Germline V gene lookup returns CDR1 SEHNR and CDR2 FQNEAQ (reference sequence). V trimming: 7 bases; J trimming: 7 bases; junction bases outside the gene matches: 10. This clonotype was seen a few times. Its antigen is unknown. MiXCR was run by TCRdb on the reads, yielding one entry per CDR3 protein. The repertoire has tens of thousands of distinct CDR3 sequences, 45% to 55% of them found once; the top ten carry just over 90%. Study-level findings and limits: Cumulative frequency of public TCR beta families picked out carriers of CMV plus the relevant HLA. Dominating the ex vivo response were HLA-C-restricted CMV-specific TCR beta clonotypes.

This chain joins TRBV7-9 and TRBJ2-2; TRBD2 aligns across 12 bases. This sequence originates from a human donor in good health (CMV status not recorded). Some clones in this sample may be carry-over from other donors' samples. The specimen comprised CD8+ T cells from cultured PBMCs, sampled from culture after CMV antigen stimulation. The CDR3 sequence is CASTPPGLAGLGELFF. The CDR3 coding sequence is TGTGCCAGCACCCCACCGGGACTAGCGGGTCTCGGGGAGCTGTTTTTT. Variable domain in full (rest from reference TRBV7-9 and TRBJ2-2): DTGVSQNPRHKITKRGQNVTFRCDPISEHNRLYWYRQTLGQGPEFLTYFQNEAQLEKSRLLSDRFSAERPKGSFSTLEIQRTEQGDSAMYLCASTPPGLAGLGELFFGEGSRLTVL.